This T cell receptor (beta chain) was identified in a study of blood T cells in healthy people across ages. Findings and caveats of the study: In older individuals, TCR beta diversity per million T cells was lower, falling roughly linearly with age. Donors of long life had a larger count of naive CD4+ cells and greater diversity than aged donors.

Concerning this clonotype: The antigen is not known.

Next came a second PCR, run for roughly 7 to 12 cycles, which used a sample-barcoded 5' primer along with a J-beta primer mix. Each CDR3 protein gets one entry after TCRdb re-called the 5' RACE reads with MiXCR. The sample carries over 950,000 distinct CDR3 sequences, 35% to 40% recorded once. Each sample had at least 6 million PBMCs isolated. Samples each had at least 6 micrograms of total RNA extracted. Germline V gene sequence: CDR1 DFQATT, CDR2 SNEGSKA (reference sequence). Trimming removed 5 bases from V and 6 bases from J, with 20 bases in between. The CDR3 is 16 residues long. The rearrangement links TRBV20-1 to TRBJ1-6; D is unclear. The clonotype originates from a man younger than 35 in good health. Input material: blood. Written as DNA, the CDR3 is TGCAGTGCTGGGCTGGGAGCCCCGTCAAGTAATTCACCCCTCCACTTT. Its translation is CSAGLGAPSSNSPLHF.